Only a few counts were recorded for the clone carrying this T cell receptor (beta chain). The data are from a study of T cells in Graves' hyperthyroidism and ophthalmopathy. From RNA transcripts, TCR beta CDR3 regions were amplified. First-round RT-PCR of the TCR CDR3 relied on the HTBI primer set. TCRdb ran MiXCR on the multiplex PCR reads and lists one entry per CDR3 protein. The table records roughly 580,000 distinct CDR3 sequences, roughly 13% of them present only once. The clonotype comes from a young woman with Graves' hyperthyroidism that later progressed to Graves' ophthalmopathy. Sequencing was carried out using blood.

The CDR3 loop reads CATEVGDSNQPQHF. CDR3 in DNA: TGTGCCACCGAAGTGGGGGACAGCAATCAGCCCCAGCATTTT. The rearrangement links TRBV19 to TRBJ1-5; maybe TRBD1 (5 bases). V shed 10 bases and J shed 1 base, with 14 bases lying between them. The germline V gene encodes CDR1 LNHDA and CDR2 SQIVND (reference sequence). The CDR3 is made up of 14 amino acids.